The following is a T cell receptor (beta chain) sequence with its context. Participants spanned ages about 18 to 95 years and resided in about two dozen US areas. In Cohort 3, a recovered donor had either two negative PCRs, clearance, or symptom resolution. The sample belongs to a study of blood T cell repertoires in COVID-19. Study-wide context: The United States, Italy and Spain supplied acute and convalescent COVID-19 samples.

In the original analysis: Amplification of reference gene primers was used by the study to estimate nucleated cell counts. Clones were read by immunoSEQ multiplex PCR, and TCRdb kept only the in-frame ones, dropping some. D and trimming were read from the DNA, whereas the V and J calls and clone size are those reported in that table. The sample records 150,000 to 200,000 clones, more than 75% being singletons. Sequencing was done on a sample of PBMCs or T cells enriched from blood (not recorded which). The source is a woman aged 45 to 65 who had recovered from COVID-19.

CDR3 protein: CASSSGGAGPGSYEQYF. For the CDR3, the DNA is TGTGCCAGCAGTTCCGGAGGGGCAGGTCCCGGCTCCTACGAGCAGTACTTC. The rearrangement joins TRBV28 to TRBJ2-7; D perhaps matches TRBD2 (6 bases). Per germline, CDR1 MDHEN and CDR2 SYDVKM. V was shortened by 4 bases and J by 0 bases, with 19 bases between the two germline ends. This CDR3 spans 17 amino acids.